Detailed here is one T cell receptor beta chain. The antigen remains unidentified. Listed TCR primers and previously described methods were used for bulk TCR libraries. Each CDR3 protein gets one entry after TCRdb re-called the PCR reads with MiXCR. The table has approximately 630,000 distinct CDR3 sequences, roughly 27% seen once. The sample originates from a study of molecular identifiers for immune sequencing clone quantification. Study-wide background: In the replicates, RNA derived from roughly 20,000 or 100,000 naive CD8 cells was divided into five parts, and four were sequenced.

Sorting defined naive CD8 T cells as CD8+CD4-CCR7+CD45RA+. The CDR3 sequence is 15 residues long. Germline V gene lookup returns CDR1 SGHDT and CDR2 YYEEEE. After removal of 4 bases from V and 3 bases from J, the junction contained 9 bases not matched to a gene. Study-level points and caveats: Roughly 1 million naive cells reportedly did not prevent detection of spiked Jurkat TCR RNA from one cell.

The specimen sequenced was naive CD8+ T cells from blood, with Jurkat cell RNA spiked in. Subset described: FACS-sorted CD8+CD4-CCR7+CD45RA+ naive T cells. The gene calls are TRBV5-6 and TRBJ2-5; TRBD2 aligns across 7 bases. The sequence was obtained from a human donor in good health. Some libraries in this study had Jurkat cell RNA spiked in. CDR3 loop: CASSTEWTSEETQYF. The CDR3 DNA is TGTGCCAGCAGCACCGAGTGGACTAGTGAAGAGACCCAGTACTTC.